The clone carrying this T cell receptor beta chain was counted only a few times. Its antigen is undetermined. The source of the sample is a study of T cell repertoires in aging, cancer and after chemotherapy. The wider study: Millions of TCR reads were in the whole dataset.

Study-wide results and caveats: Compared with age-matched healthy donors, untreated hematological or solid cancer patients showed higher blood TCR clonality. In healthy donors, age-related TCR diversity loss mainly reflected lost richness.

Peripheral blood genomic DNA, not sorted cells or RNA, was the template. Rearranged V-D-J TRB sequences were amplified with a mixed TRB-A/B primer pool. From the multiplex PCR reads, TCRdb called clonotypes with MiXCR, one entry per CDR3 protein. The sample carries thousands of distinct CDR3 sequences, around 22% recorded once. V was shortened by 0 bases and J by 0 bases, with 9 bases between the two germline ends. This CDR3 has 15 residues. Germline-derived CDR1 and CDR2 are SGHRS and YFSETQ. This sequence joins TRBV5-1 and TRBJ2-5, with D possibly matching TRBD2 (5 bases). Sequencing was done on a sample of blood. The TCR was taken from a human donor with a blood cancer. The donor label of this sample is uncertain. Here the CDR3 reads CASSLEGGYQETQYF. The CDR3 DNA reads as TGCGCCAGCAGCTTGGAAGGCGGGTACCAAGAGACCCAGTACTTC. Using reference TRBV5-1 and TRBJ2-5 for the parts outside the CDR3, the full variable domain is KAGVTQTPRYLIKTRGQQVTLSCSPISGHRSVSWYQQTPGQGLQFLFEYFSETQRNKGNFPGRFSGRQFSNSRSEMNVSTLELGDSALYLCASSLEGGYQETQYFGPGTRLLVL.